This T cell receptor (beta chain) was profiled in a study of T cell responses to AZD1222 COVID-19 vaccine. Study in general: Pooled samples include second doses given at about 4 or 12 weeks. General observations from the study: Every sample of the repertoires postdated the peak T cell response. Dominant at 160-218 and 743-854, vaccine-associated CD4 TCRs also spanned spike. An increase in Spike-specific TCR breadth and depth was observed after two AZD1222 doses.

In regard to this clone: Its antigen is not known.

Generated by immunoSEQ multiplex PCR, the TCRdb table keeps only in-frame clones and is missing some. The sample consists of more than 100,000 clones, more than 75% of them appearing once. Germline CDR1 is WNHNN and CDR2 is SYGVQD (reference sequence). The CDR3 length is 13 residues. Trimming cost V 4 bases and J 6 bases, with 12 bases left between them. The chain joins TRBV10-1 to TRBJ1-1; D is undetermined. The TCR originated in an adult in good health. Sequenced material: peripheral blood, taken on day 0 of AZD1222 vaccination. As DNA, the CDR3 is TGCGCCAGCAGTGGGAAGGATGAAGCTGAAGCTTTCTTT. This sequence encodes CASSGKDEAEAFF.